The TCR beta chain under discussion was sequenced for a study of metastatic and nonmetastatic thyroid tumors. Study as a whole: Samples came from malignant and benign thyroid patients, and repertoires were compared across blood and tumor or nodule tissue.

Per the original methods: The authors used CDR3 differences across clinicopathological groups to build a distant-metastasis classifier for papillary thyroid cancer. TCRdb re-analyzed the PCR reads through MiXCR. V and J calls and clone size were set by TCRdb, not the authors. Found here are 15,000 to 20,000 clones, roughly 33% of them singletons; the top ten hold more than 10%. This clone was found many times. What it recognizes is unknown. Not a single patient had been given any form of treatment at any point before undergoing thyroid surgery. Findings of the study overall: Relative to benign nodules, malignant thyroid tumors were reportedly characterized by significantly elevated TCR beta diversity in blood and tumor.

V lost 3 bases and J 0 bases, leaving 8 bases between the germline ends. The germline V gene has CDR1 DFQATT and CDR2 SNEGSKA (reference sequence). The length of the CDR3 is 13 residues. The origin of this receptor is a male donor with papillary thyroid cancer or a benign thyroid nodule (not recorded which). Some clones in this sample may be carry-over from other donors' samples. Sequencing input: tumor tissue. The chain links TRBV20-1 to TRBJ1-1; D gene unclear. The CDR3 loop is CSASPIMNTEAFF. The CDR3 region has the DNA TGCAGTGCTAGCCCGATAATGAACACTGAAGCTTTCTTT.